This TCR beta chain is drawn from a study of blood T cell repertoires in COVID-19. Study as a whole: There were acute and convalescent COVID-19 samples, and they came from the United States, Italy and Spain. Sources were T cells, B-cell-depleted T cells, or PBMCs; the material itself was cDNA or gDNA.

Per the study methods: Amplification of reference gene primers was used by the study to estimate nucleated cell counts. Some clones are missing from TCRdb's copy, which holds only in-frame ones; the method was immunoSEQ multiplex PCR. That table is the source of V, J and clone size, and D and trimming were worked out from the DNA. The sample yields tens of thousands of clones, roughly 87% seen once. V dropped 4 bases and J dropped 1; count of bases not matched to a gene: 7. CDR1 and CDR2 (germline): KGHDR, SFDVKD. There are 16 residues in the CDR3. Sequenced input: peripheral blood. This sequence was found in a woman aged 45-65 years with active or convalescent COVID-19. The rearrangement joins TRBV24-1 to TRBJ2-3, with 7 bases aligning to TRBD2. The CDR3 loop is CATSDPGLIGTDTQYF. CDR3 nucleotide sequence: TGTGCCACCAGTGACCCGGGACTAATCGGCACAGATACGCAGTATTTT.